One and the same sample provided the 26 T cell receptor beta chains below, sequenced in a study of early T cells in non-severe SARS-CoV-2 infection. One entry per CDR3 protein results from TCRdb running MiXCR on the 5' RACE reads. The repertoire includes fewer than 65,000 distinct CDR3 sequences, roughly a tenth of them detected once, and roughly 20% sits in the top ten. The source material was whole blood. These TCRs come from an adult who was a healthcare worker with PCR-confirmed SARS-CoV-2 infection or an uninfected control (not recorded which).

This clonotype came up many times. An end of the junction does not agree with germline; a read error may underlie this. V and J are TRBV7-9 and TRBJ1-1, with 7 bases matching TRBD1. CDR1 and CDR2 (germline): SEHNR, FQNEAQ (reference sequence). There are 14 residues in the CDR3. CDR3 DNA sequence: TGTGCCAGCACCCGACTGACAGGGAACGCTGAAGCTTTCTTT. Translated: CASTRLTGNAEAFF.

This clonotype was counted many times. The V gene is TRBV27, the J gene TRBJ2-2, with TRBD1 as a possible D gene (6 bases). Per germline, CDR1 MNHEY and CDR2 SMNVEV (reference sequence). This CDR3 spans 14 amino acids. V was trimmed by 8 bases and J by 0 bases, leaving 10 bases between them. For the CDR3, the DNA is TGTGCCAGCCGCAGGGGCACGAACACCGGGGAGCTGTTTTTT. This translates into CASRRGTNTGELFF.

This chain joins TRBV29-1 and TRBJ1-1; no reliable D call. Germline CDR1 reads SQVTM; CDR2 reads ANQGSEA. CDR3 length: 11 amino acids. Trimming left V 7 bases short and J 5 bases short, with 11 bases between. The CDR3 bases are TGCAGCGCCGCGAAGGGAACTGAAGCTTTCTTT. It encodes CSAAKGTEAFF. Looking up the rest from reference TRBV29-1 and TRBJ1-1 gives the full variable domain: SAVISQKPSRDICQRGTSLTIQCQVDSQVTMMFWYRQQPGQSLTLIATANQGSEATYESGFVIDKFPISRPNLTFSTLTVSNMSPEDSSIYLCSAAKGTEAFFGQGTRLTVV.

This clonotype was found many times. This chain connects TRBV2 to TRBJ1-4; a possible D gene is TRBD1 (6 bases). V was clipped by 5 bases and J by 7 bases, with 17 bases between them. Germline loops: CDR1 SNHLY, CDR2 FYNNEI. The CDR3 spans 15 residues. CDR3 in DNA: TGTGCCAGCAGTACCACAGGGCGTCGGGGTGAAAAACTGTTTTTT. Encoded protein: CASSTTGRRGEKLFF.

This clonotype was counted at least ten times. V and J are TRBV2 and TRBJ2-1; TRBD2 matches 8 bases. There are 12 residues in the CDR3. Losses at the gene ends were 8 bases for V and 10 bases for J; bases not matched to a gene: 7. Germline V gene data show CDR1 as SNHLY and CDR2 as FYNNEI. CDR3 amino acids: CASGGTRPEQFF. The CDR3 bases are TGTGCCAGCGGGGGGACTAGGCCCGAGCAGTTCTTC. Together with reference TRBV2 and TRBJ2-1, the CDR3 gives the full variable domain: EPEVTQTPSHQVTQMGQEVILRCVPISNHLYFYWYRQILGQKVEFLVSFYNNEISEKSEIFDDQFSVERPDGSNFTLKIRSTKLEDSAMYFCASGGTRPEQFFGPGTRLTVL.

This clonotype was observed a few times. This chain links TRBV29-1 with TRBJ2-3; the D is unclear. Trimming took 8 bases from V and 5 from J, leaving 8 bases between them. The CDR3 runs 10 residues. CDR1 SQVTM and CDR2 ANQGSEA come from the germline V gene. CDR3 loop: CSIYLDTQYF. CDR3 coding DNA: TGCAGCATCTACTTAGATACGCAGTATTTT.

The chain employs TRBV20-1 and TRBJ2-1; D perhaps matches TRBD1 (5 bases). Between the trimmed V and J ends, which lost 3 bases and 0 bases, there was a span of 12 bases. Germline values: CDR1 DFQATT, CDR2 SNEGSKA (reference sequence). The CDR3 length is 15 residues. This CDR3 is CSASPARVSYNEQFF. The CDR3 bases are TGCAGTGCTAGCCCGGCCAGGGTCTCCTACAATGAGCAGTTCTTC.

The chain has TRBV10-1 and TRBJ2-7; possible D gene TRBD1, 6 bases. V was pared by 4 bases and J by 7 bases, with 17 bases between. Germline V gene sequence: CDR1 WNHNN, CDR2 SYGVQD (reference sequence). This CDR3 comprises 14 residues. In nucleotides, the CDR3 is TGCGCCAGCAGTGTCCCCGGACAGCCTTGGGAGCAGTACTTC. Residues: CASSVPGQPWEQYF.

This clonotype occurred a few times. A junction boundary mismatches the germline segment, possibly from a read error. This rearrangement joins TRBV10-3 to TRBJ2-7; no clear D. The CDR3 is 12 residues long. Germline V CDR1 and CDR2: ENHRY, SYGVKD. DNA for the CDR3: TGTGCCATCAGTGAGTCGGGCAGGTCGACGGACTTC. This translates into CAISESGRSTDF.

The J gene is TRBJ2-4, the V gene TRBV5-1; D gene ambiguous. V gave up 2 bases and J gave up 2 bases, with 8 bases separating them. The CDR3 has 14 amino acids. In germline, CDR1 is SGHRS, CDR2 YFSETQ. The CDR3 sequence is CASSFSWTKNIQYF. The DNA for the CDR3 is TGCGCCAGCAGCTTTTCTTGGACCAAAAACATTCAGTACTTC. Together with reference TRBV5-1 and TRBJ2-4, the CDR3 gives the full variable domain: KAGVTQTPRYLIKTRGQQVTLSCSPISGHRSVSWYQQTPGQGLQFLFEYFSETQRNKGNFPGRFSGRQFSNSRSEMNVSTLELGDSALYLCASSFSWTKNIQYFGAGTRLSVL.

The sample holds many counts of this clonotype. The genes are TRBV5-1 and TRBJ1-1; D unresolved. Germline V gene sequence: CDR1 SGHRS, CDR2 YFSETQ. Trimming left V 4 bases short and J 5 bases short, with 9 bases between. The length of the CDR3 is 12 residues. CDR3 sequence (DNA): TGCGCCAGCAGCAAAACCGGGACTGAAGCTTTCTTT. This sequence encodes CASSKTGTEAFF.

The rearrangement links TRBV5-1 to TRBJ1-5; D remains unclear. This CDR3 has 14 amino acids. The V end lost 4 bases, the J end lost 4 bases, and 12 bases lay between the germline ends. CDR1 and CDR2 (germline): SGHRS, YFSETQ. Here the CDR3 DNA reads TGCGCCAGCAGCCCGGACGGCCCAAATCAGCCCCAGCATTTT. As protein: CASSPDGPNQPQHF.

This clonotype has just a few counts. The chain has TRBV18 and TRBJ2-6, with 8 positions matching TRBD1. Germline V gene lookup returns CDR1 KGHSH and CDR2 LQKENI. V dropped 3 bases and J dropped 0; count of bases not matched to a gene: 4. This CDR3 region has 17 residues. This CDR3 is CASSPVTGVSGANVLTF. The CDR3 coding sequence is TGTGCCAGCTCACCTGTGACAGGGGTCTCTGGGGCCAACGTCCTGACTTTC.

This clonotype was recorded many times. This chain connects TRBV13 to TRBJ2-7; D not resolved. V dropped 2 bases and J dropped 4 bases, with 6 bases sitting between them. CDR1 PRHDT and CDR2 FYEKMQ come from the germline V gene (reference sequence). The length of the CDR3 is 12 residues. CDR3 nucleotide sequence: TGTGCCAGCAGCTTACACAGATACGAGCAGTACTTC. It yields the protein CASSLHRYEQYF.

This clonotype has more than one count but fewer than ten. V and J are TRBV3-1 and TRBJ2-1; D is undetermined. Trimming took off 0 bases at V and 0 bases at J, with 18 bases between the two ends. This CDR3 is built from 19 residues. The germline CDR1 and CDR2 sequences are LGHDT and YNNKEL (reference sequence). The CDR3 DNA sequence: TGTGCCAGCAGCCAAGAATCAAATTACGTCCTAAGCTCCTACAATGAGCAGTTCTTC. This translates into CASSQESNYVLSSYNEQFF.

This rearrangement joins TRBV18 to TRBJ2-7; 8 bases agree with TRBD1. Germline CDR1 is KGHSH and CDR2 is LQKENI. Trimming took 6 bases from V and 4 from J; bases not matched to a gene: 5. The CDR3 is 13 amino acids. The CDR3 DNA follows: TGTGCCAGCTCCGAGGGACAGGATTACGAGCAGTACTTC. Protein sequence: CASSEGQDYEQYF.

This clonotype was detected ten times or more. This chain joins TRBV18 and TRBJ2-5, with TRBD2 identical over 7 bases. This CDR3 is built from 19 residues. Germline CDR1 reads KGHSH; CDR2 reads LQKENI. The V segment lost 3 bases and the J segment 0 bases; nucleotides outside the gene matches: 16. CDR3 amino acids: CASSPGSGGPDRYQETQYF. The CDR3 DNA is TGTGCCAGCTCACCGGGATCGGGGGGTCCGGATAGGTACCAAGAGACCCAGTACTTC.

The DNA of the CDR3 is TGCGCCAGCAGCCCGGGGGGCCTTAGCACAGATACGCAGTATTTT. The encoded protein is CASSPGGLSTDTQYF. The V and J genes are TRBV5-1 and TRBJ2-3, with TRBD2 as a possible D gene (7 bases). V lost 4 bases, J lost 0 bases, and 12 bases lay in between. CDR3 size: 15 residues. Germline CDR1 SGHRS, CDR2 YFSETQ.

This clonotype was found a few times. The gene calls are TRBV6-6 and TRBJ2-1, with D perhaps matching TRBD1 (6 bases). Per the germline V gene, CDR1 is MNHNY and CDR2 is SVGAGI (reference sequence). V lost 6 bases to trimming and J lost 7 bases, with 10 bases between them. The CDR3 runs 12 residues. The CDR3 region is CASSHRENEQFF. The CDR3 bases are TGTGCCAGCAGCCACAGGGAGAATGAGCAGTTCTTC.

This clonotype was seen a handful of times. This rearrangement joins TRBV3-1 to TRBJ1-2; 8 bases agree with TRBD1. The CDR3 is made up of 13 amino acids. V lost 1 base to trimming and J lost 8 bases; unmatched junction nucleotides: 3. Germline V gene sequence: CDR1 LGHDT, CDR2 YNNKEL (reference sequence). The CDR3 sequence is CASSQGTGTGYTF. The DNA of the CDR3 is TGTGCCAGCAGCCAAGGGACAGGGACCGGCTACACCTTC.

CDR3 region: CAWSVLGGRYGYTF. In nucleotides, the CDR3 is TGTGCCTGGAGTGTACTGGGCGGGAGATATGGCTACACCTTC. The rearrangement uses TRBV30 and TRBJ1-2; no firm D call. Trimming shortened V by 0 bases and J by 5 bases, and 13 bases separated the two germline ends. In germline, CDR1 is GTSNPN, CDR2 SVGIG (reference sequence). The CDR3 consists of 14 residues.

This chain connects TRBV12-3 or TRBV12-4 to TRBJ1-6, with D possibly matching TRBD1 (5 bases). The length of the CDR3 is 15 residues. V lost 6 bases and J lost 7, with 16 bases in between. The CDR3 reads CASRDRSGRNSPLHF. The CDR3 DNA is TGTGCCAGCAGAGACAGATCCGGACGAAATTCACCCCTCCACTTT.

This clonotype turned up a few times. This chain joins TRBV7-3 and TRBJ2-3; TRBD2 agrees at 9 bases. Trimming removed 5 bases from V and 0 bases from J; junction bases left unmatched: 3. CDR1 and CDR2 (germline): SGHTA, FQGTGA. The length of the CDR3 is 15 residues. This CDR3 is CASSPTSGSTDTQYF. In nucleotides, the CDR3 is TGTGCCAGCAGCCCGACTAGCGGTAGCACAGATACGCAGTATTTT.

This clonotype was seen at least ten times. The chain recombines TRBV27 with TRBJ1-5, with D perhaps matching TRBD1 (5 bases). The CDR3 is made up of 18 amino acids. Germline lookup yields CDR1 MNHEY and CDR2 SMNVEV (reference sequence). Trimming removed 4 bases from V and 4 bases from J, with 23 bases in between. CDR3 bases: TGTGCCAGCAGTTCTCTTGGCGGGGGAACCTTAGGTAATCAGCCCCAGCATTTT. Encoded protein: CASSSLGGGTLGNQPQHF.

The gene calls are TRBV3-2 and TRBJ1-1. TRBV3-2 is given as a pseudogene. There are 14 residues in the CDR3. CDR3 bases: TGTGCCAGCAGCCAAGAAGCGGGATCCACTGAAGCTTTCTTT. This sequence encodes CASSQEAGSTEAFF.

This clonotype occurred a few times. The chain is built from TRBV30 and TRBJ1-1; no clear D gene. This CDR3 has 11 residues. V was trimmed by 7 bases and J by 8 bases, leaving 14 bases between them. In germline, CDR1 is GTSNPN, CDR2 SVGIG (reference sequence). CDR3: CAYMDLVEAFF. Written as DNA, the CDR3 is TGTGCCTACATGGACCTTGTCGAAGCTTTCTTT.